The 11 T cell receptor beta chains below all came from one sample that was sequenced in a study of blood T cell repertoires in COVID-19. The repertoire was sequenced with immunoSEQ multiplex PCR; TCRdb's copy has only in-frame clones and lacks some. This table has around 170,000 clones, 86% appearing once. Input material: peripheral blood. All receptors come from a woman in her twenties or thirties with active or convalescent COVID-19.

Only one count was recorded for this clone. The CDR3 DNA reads TGTGCCAGCAGCGTAGTGGGACAGGGGATTTATGAGCAGTTCTTC. Translating gives CASSVVGQGIYEQFF. The rearrangement uses TRBV9 and TRBJ2-1; 10 nucleotides agree with TRBD1. V shed 0 bases and J 8 bases; nucleotides not matched to a gene: 5. Per germline, CDR1 SGDLS and CDR2 YYNGEE. This CDR3 contains 15 residues.

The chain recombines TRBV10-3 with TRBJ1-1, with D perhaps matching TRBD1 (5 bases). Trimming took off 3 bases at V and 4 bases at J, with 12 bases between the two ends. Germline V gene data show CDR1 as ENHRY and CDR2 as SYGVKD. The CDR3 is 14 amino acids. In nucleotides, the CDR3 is TGTGCCATCAGTGACTACCCGGGGGGCACTGAAGCTTTCTTT. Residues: CAISDYPGGTEAFF.

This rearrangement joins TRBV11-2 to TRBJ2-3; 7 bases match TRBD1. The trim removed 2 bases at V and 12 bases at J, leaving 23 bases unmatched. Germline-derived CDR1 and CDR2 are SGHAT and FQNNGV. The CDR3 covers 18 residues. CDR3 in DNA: TGTGCCAGCAGCTTACTCGACAGGGCCCCCGCAGGCAGGTCGGTCCAGTATTTT. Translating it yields CASSLLDRAPAGRSVQYF.

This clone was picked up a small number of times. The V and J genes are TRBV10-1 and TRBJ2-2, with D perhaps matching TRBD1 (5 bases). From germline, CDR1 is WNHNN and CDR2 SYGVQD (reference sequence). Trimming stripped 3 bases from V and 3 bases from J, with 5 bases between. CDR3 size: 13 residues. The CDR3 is CASSDRDTGELFF. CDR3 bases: TGCGCCAGCAGTGACAGGGACACCGGGGAGCTGTTTTTT.

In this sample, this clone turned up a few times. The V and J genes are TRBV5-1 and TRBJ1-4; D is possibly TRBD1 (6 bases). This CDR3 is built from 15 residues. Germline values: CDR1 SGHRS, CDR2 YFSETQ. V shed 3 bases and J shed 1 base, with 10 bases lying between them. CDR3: CASSYTRGTNEKLFF. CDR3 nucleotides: TGCGCCAGCAGCTATACCAGGGGAACTAATGAAAAACTGTTTTTT.

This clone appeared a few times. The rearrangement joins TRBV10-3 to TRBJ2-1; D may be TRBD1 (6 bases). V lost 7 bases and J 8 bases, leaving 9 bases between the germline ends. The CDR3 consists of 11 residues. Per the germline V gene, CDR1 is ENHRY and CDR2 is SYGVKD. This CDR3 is CAIKGGYEQFF. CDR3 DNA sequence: TGTGCCATCAAAGGGGGTTATGAGCAGTTCTTC.

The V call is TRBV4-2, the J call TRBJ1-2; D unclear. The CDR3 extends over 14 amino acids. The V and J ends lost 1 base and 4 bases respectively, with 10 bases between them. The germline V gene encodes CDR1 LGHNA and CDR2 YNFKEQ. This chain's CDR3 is CASSQGGGVYGYTF. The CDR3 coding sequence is TGTGCCAGCAGCCAAGGGGGAGGAGTCTATGGCTACACCTTC.

The CDR3 coding sequence is TGTGCCAGTACCACAGGGGGGAGAGGTGGCTACACCTTC. Its protein is CASTTGGRGGYTF. This chain joins TRBV19 and TRBJ1-2; 8 bases agree with TRBD1. Losses at the gene ends were 7 bases for V and 7 bases for J; bases not matched to a gene: 8. CDR1 LNHDA and CDR2 SQIVND come from the germline V gene (reference sequence). CDR3 length: 13 amino acids.

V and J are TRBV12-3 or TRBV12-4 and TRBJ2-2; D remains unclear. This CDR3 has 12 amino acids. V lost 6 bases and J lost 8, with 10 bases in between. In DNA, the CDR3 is TGTGCCAGCAGGCAGGTAGTTGGGGAGCTGTTTTTT. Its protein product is CASRQVVGELFF.

This CDR3 reads CASRQNEMNTEAFF. The CDR3 nucleotides are TGTGCCAGCAGGCAGAACGAAATGAACACTGAAGCTTTCTTT. This sequence joins TRBV5-5 and TRBJ1-1; no clear D gene. This CDR3 is 14 amino acids long. Germline CDR1 is SGHKS and CDR2 is YYEKEE (reference sequence). Trimming stripped 5 bases from V and 0 bases from J, with 11 bases between.

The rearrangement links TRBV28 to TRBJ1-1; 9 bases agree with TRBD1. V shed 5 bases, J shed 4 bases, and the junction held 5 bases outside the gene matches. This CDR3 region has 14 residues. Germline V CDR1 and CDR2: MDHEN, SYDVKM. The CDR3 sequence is CASSRRQGGTEAFF. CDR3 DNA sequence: TGTGCCAGCAGTCGAAGACAGGGGGGCACTGAAGCTTTCTTT.